This T cell receptor (beta chain) was sequenced in a study of OX40 agonist ivuxolimab in advanced cancers. Study context: Ivuxolimab was administered intravenously to patients at 0.01 to 10 mg/kg every 2 weeks. Whole-study results and caveats: Normalized T-cell clonal expansion was also low in a subset of nonresponders. Circulating CD4+ and CD8+ T cells showed clonal expansion by week 6 at 0.1 to 3.0 mg/kg. Those patients achieving a partial response at 0.1-3.0 mg/kg showed among the lowest clonal expansion.

The J segment lost 2 bases and the V segment lost 2 bases, leaving 6 bases of the junction unmatched. The CDR3 extends over 15 amino acids. Germline assignment: CDR1 SGHAT and CDR2 FQDESV (reference sequence). Comments on this clone: Its antigen remains unidentified.

Profiling relied on immunoSEQ multiplex PCR, and the TCRdb table lists in-frame clones only, not all of them. In the table there are 20,000 to 25,000 clones, roughly 84% of which are singletons. This TCR was recovered from an adult with an advanced solid tumor such as melanoma, head and neck, liver or kidney cancer. The sequencing here drew on CD4+ or CD8+ T cells sorted from blood, taken in a trial of the OX40 agonist ivuxolimab. V is TRBV11-1 and J is TRBJ2-7; 7 positions match TRBD1. CDR3 protein: CASSLKGQLTYEQYF. CDR3 coding DNA: TGTGCCAGCAGCTTAAAGGGACAGCTAACCTACGAGCAGTACTTC.